A selection of T cell receptor beta chains follows, all from one sample in a study of T cell responses to AZD1222 COVID-19 vaccine. TCRdb keeps only in-frame clones here, not all; method: immunoSEQ multiplex PCR. The data contain some 36,000 clones, around 90% of them singletons. The specimen comprised peripheral blood, sampled on day 0 of AZD1222 vaccination. The receptors originated from an adult in good health. Both conserved end residues are part of each CDR3. D genes are given only for firm matches. A row's size may be missing; if present it is once, few, many or a size class.

J: TRBJ2-1; size: NA; V: TRBV27; D: NA; DNA: TGTGCCAGTTCCCTCAGGGCAGGGTGGTGGAATGAGCAGTTCTTC; CDR3: CASSLRAGWWNEQFF
J: TRBJ1-5; size: NA; V: TRBV2; D: TRBD1; DNA: TGTGCCAGCAGTGGCCAGGGGGGCAATCAGCCCCAGCATTTT; CDR3: CASSGQGGNQPQHF
J: TRBJ2-1; size: NA; V: TRBV6-5; D: TRBD2; DNA: TGTGCCAGCACCAGGACTAGCGGGAATCACAATGAGCAGTTCTTC; CDR3: CASTRTSGNHNEQFF
J: TRBJ1-1; size: NA; V: TRBV2; D: NA; DNA: TGTGCCTGCCGTGGGGCAGGGGCCCAATTTGACACTGAAGCTTTCTTT; CDR3: CACRGAGAQFDTEAFF
J: TRBJ1-6; size: NA; V: TRBV5-6; D: TRBD1; DNA: TGTGCCAGCAGCTTAGGGACAGGGGTCTCACCCCTCCACTTT; CDR3: CASSLGTGVSPLHF
J: TRBJ2-7; size: NA; V: TRBV7-9; D: TRBD1; DNA: TGTGCCAGCAGCAGACGGGACAGGGGCTACGAGCAGTACTTC; CDR3: CASSRRDRGYEQYF
J: TRBJ1-2; size: once; V: TRBV18; D: NA; DNA: TGTGCCAGCTCACGATACGATACACGAACCCCTGGGAACTATGGCTACACCTTC; CDR3: CASSRYDTRTPGNYGYTF
J: TRBJ2-5; size: NA; V: TRBV4-1; D: NA; DNA: TGCGCCAGCAGCCAAGAGGGGGCTCGGGAGACCCAGTACTTC; CDR3: CASSQEGARETQYF
J: TRBJ2-7; size: NA; V: TRBV19; D: TRBD2; DNA: TGTGCCAGTAGTATGCCTAGCGGGAGGCCCTCCTACGAGCAGTACTTC; CDR3: CASSMPSGRPSYEQYF
J: TRBJ1-1; size: NA; V: TRBV24-1; D: NA; DNA: TGTGCCACTCTTCGGGGGGCCATCGGAAACACTGAAGCTTTCTTT; CDR3: CATLRGAIGNTEAFF